This section outlines one T cell receptor (beta chain) sequence together with its context. Its antigen is undetermined. This sample is drawn from a study of OX40 agonist ivuxolimab in advanced cancers. The germline V gene encodes CDR1 LNHDA and CDR2 SQIVND (reference sequence). The CDR3 sequence is 16 residues long. V lost 3 bases to trimming and J lost 9 bases, with 20 bases between them. Study results and limitations: Average numbers of expanded clones were greater in CD8+ T cells than in CD4+. With doses of 0.1 to 3.0 mg/kg, CD4+ and CD8+ blood T cells had undergone clonal expansion by week 6.

Profiled with immunoSEQ multiplex PCR; TCRdb holds only in-frame clones, not every one. The sample lists roughly 69,000 clones, 87% occurring once. The TCR comes from an adult with an advanced solid tumor such as melanoma, head and neck, liver or kidney cancer. Source: CD4+ or CD8+ T cells sorted from blood, taken in a trial of the OX40 agonist ivuxolimab. V gene TRBV19 combines with J gene TRBJ1-4; D call uncertain. The CDR3 reads CASSMVVRHAEQKLFF. For the CDR3, the DNA is TGTGCCAGTAGTATGGTGGTACGGCACGCCGAACAAAAACTGTTTTTT.